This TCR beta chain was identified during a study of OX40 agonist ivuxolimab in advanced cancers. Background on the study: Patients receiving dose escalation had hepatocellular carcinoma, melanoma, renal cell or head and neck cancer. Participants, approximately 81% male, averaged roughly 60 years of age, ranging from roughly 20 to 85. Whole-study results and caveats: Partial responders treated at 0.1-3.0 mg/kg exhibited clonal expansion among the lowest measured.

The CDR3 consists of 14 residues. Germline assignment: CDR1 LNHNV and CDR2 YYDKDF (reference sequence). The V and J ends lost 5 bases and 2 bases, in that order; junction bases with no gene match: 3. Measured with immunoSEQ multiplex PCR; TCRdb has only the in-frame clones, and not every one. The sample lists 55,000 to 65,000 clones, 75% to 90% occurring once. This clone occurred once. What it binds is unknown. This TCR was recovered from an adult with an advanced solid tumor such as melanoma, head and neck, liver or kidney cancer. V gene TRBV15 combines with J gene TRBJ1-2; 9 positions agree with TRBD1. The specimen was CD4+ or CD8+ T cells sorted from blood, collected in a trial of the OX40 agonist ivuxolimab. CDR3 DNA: TGTGCCACCAGCTCAGACAGGGGGAACTATGGCTACACCTTC. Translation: CATSSDRGNYGYTF.